Each of the 27 T cell receptor beta chains below was sequenced from the same sample in a study of beta chain features in type 1 diabetes. Isolated RNA was reverse transcribed in full, so expressed TCRB transcripts were sequenced. Profiling relied on immunoSEQ multiplex PCR, and the TCRdb table lists in-frame clones only, not all of them. This sample yields more than 350,000 clones, of which 9.5% to 12% are seen a single time; 0.04% to 0.05% belongs to the top ten. The sample consisted of naive CD4+ T cells from blood. These receptors originate from a woman between 18 and 30 years old in good health.

There are a few counts of this clone. The chain uses TRBV29-1 and TRBJ2-6; 8 positions agree with TRBD1. CDR1 is SQVTM, CDR2 ANQGSEA, per germline. J was trimmed by 0 bases and V by 3 bases; bases with no gene match: 10. The CDR3 has 18 amino acids. The CDR3 protein is CSVDLGRTGSSGANVLTF. The DNA of the CDR3 is TGCAGCGTTGACCTGGGTCGGACAGGGAGCTCTGGGGCCAACGTCCTGACTTTC.

This clone turned up a few times. The genes are TRBV23-1 and TRBJ1-2; 7 bases match TRBD1. TRBV23-1 is an open reading frame whose function is uncertain. CDR3 size: 14 residues. V shed 1 base, J shed 4 bases, and the junction held 3 bases outside the gene matches. This CDR3 reads CASSQFRTGYGYTF. Written as DNA, the CDR3 is TGCGCCAGCAGTCAATTTAGGACAGGCTATGGCTACACCTTC.

V usage is TRBV7-2 and J usage is TRBJ1-2, with D unclear. This CDR3 contains 13 residues. V lost 1 base and J 8 bases, leaving 11 bases between the germline ends. Germline V gene data show CDR1 as SGHTA and CDR2 as FQGNSA. CDR3 residues: CASSLDGVGGYTF. The CDR3 coding sequence is TGTGCCAGCAGCTTAGATGGGGTCGGAGGCTACACCTTC.

This rearrangement joins TRBV16 to TRBJ1-2; D is unresolved. The CDR3 runs to 15 residues. Per germline, CDR1 KGHSY and CDR2 FQNENV. Between the trimmed V and J ends, which lost 0 bases and 4 bases, there was a span of 12 bases. DNA for the CDR3: TGTGCCAGCAGCCAATCGTTGAGTAGAGTCTATGGCTACACCTTC. It encodes CASSQSLSRVYGYTF.

This clone was seen more than once but under ten times. Other DNA sequences in the sample encode the same CDR3. V is TRBV5-1 and J is TRBJ2-6; D ambiguous. The CDR3 is 15 amino acids. From germline, CDR1 is SGHRS and CDR2 YFSETQ. Trimming took off 0 bases at V and 0 bases at J, with 4 bases between the two ends. The CDR3 bases are TGCGCCAGCAGCTTGGGTGCCTCTGGGGCCAACGTCCTGACTTTC. Amino acids: CASSLGASGANVLTF.

As to this clone: Other DNA sequences within the sample encode an identical CDR3. This chain uses TRBV4-1 with TRBJ1-5; D is uncertain. The germline gives CDR1 MGHRA, CDR2 YSYEKL. The V end was cut by 1 base, the J end by 7 bases, with 11 bases between. This CDR3 has 14 amino acids. The CDR3 DNA follows: TGCGCCAGCAGCCAAGGGTGGGGTGGGCAGCCCCAGCATTTT. It codes for CASSQGWGGQPQHF.

The table lists this clone with a few counts. The genes are TRBV19 and TRBJ2-5; no clear D gene. Germline loops: CDR1 LNHDA, CDR2 SQIVND (reference sequence). The CDR3 is 14 residues long. Trimming cost V 7 bases and J 4 bases, with 16 bases left between them. In nucleotides, the CDR3 is TGTGCCAGTAACAAGGGCCTAAAGGGAGAGACCCAGTACTTC. This gives the protein CASNKGLKGETQYF.

This clone was seen a handful of times. This chain joins TRBV7-2 and TRBJ2-1; weak D call: TRBD2 (5 bases). CDR1 SGHTA and CDR2 FQGNSA come from the germline V gene. The CDR3 covers 13 residues. Trimming left V 3 bases short and J 8 bases short, with 11 bases between. Written as DNA, the CDR3 is TGTGCCAGCAGCTTTTCCCGGACTTATGAGCAGTTCTTC. It is translated as CASSFSRTYEQFF.

The rearrangement links TRBV7-8 to TRBJ1-5; D is undetermined. Germline values: CDR1 SGHVS, CDR2 FQNEAQ. This CDR3 has 14 amino acids. V was trimmed by 5 bases and J by 8 bases, leaving 16 bases between them. In nucleotides, the CDR3 is TGTGCCAGCAGCGCCAGAAGGGTTTTAGAGCCCCAGCATTTT. This sequence encodes CASSARRVLEPQHF.

The chain employs TRBV4-2 and TRBJ1-1, with 7 bases aligning to TRBD1. The CDR3 loop spans 14 amino acids. After removal of 4 bases from V and 0 bases from J, the junction contained 2 bases not matched to a gene. Germline values: CDR1 LGHNA, CDR2 YNFKEQ. The CDR3 region has the DNA TGTGCCAGCAGCCTGACAGGGATGAACACTGAAGCTTTCTTT. Its protein is CASSLTGMNTEAFF.

The table lists this clone with a few counts. The V call is TRBV30, the J call TRBJ2-5; D may be TRBD1 or TRBD2 (5 bases each). Trimming removed 0 bases from V and 7 bases from J, with 12 bases in between. This CDR3 contains 13 residues. CDR1 GTSNPN and CDR2 SVGIG come from the germline V gene (reference sequence). The CDR3 coding sequence is TGTGCCTGGAGTGTGGGGGTCCGAACGACCCAGTACTTC. The encoded protein is CAWSVGVRTTQYF.

This clone was counted only a few times. J is TRBJ2-7 and V is TRBV7-9; D is unresolved. V shed 5 bases and J shed 4 bases, with 9 bases lying between them. This CDR3 spans 12 amino acids. Germline CDR1 and CDR2: SEHNR and FQNEAQ (reference sequence). CDR3 residues: CASSLKQYEQYF. DNA of the CDR3: TGTGCCAGCAGCCTTAAGCAATACGAGCAGTACTTC.

A few counts support this clone. The rearrangement joins TRBV4-3 to TRBJ2-1; 9 bases are shared with TRBD2. This CDR3 has 18 residues. With 0 bases clipped from V and 9 bases from J, the junction kept 15 bases outside the gene matches. Germline-derived CDR1 and CDR2 are LGHNA and YSLEER. CDR3 nucleotide sequence: TGCGCCAGCAGCCAAGATCCAGGGCGGGAGGGTCGGATGGGTGAGCAGTTCTTC. Translation: CASSQDPGREGRMGEQFF.

The chain recombines TRBV5-1 with TRBJ2-5; 9 bases map to TRBD1. The germline gives CDR1 SGHRS, CDR2 YFSETQ. V shed 5 bases, J shed 2 bases, and the junction held 7 bases outside the gene matches. The CDR3 is made up of 15 amino acids. CDR3 DNA: TGCGCCAGCAGGGCTCCGGGACAGGGACAAGAGACCCAGTACTTC. This sequence encodes CASRAPGQGQETQYF.

This chain joins TRBV14 and TRBJ2-6, with 10 bases aligning to TRBD1. The CDR3 spans 18 residues. Germline CDR1 is SGHDN and CDR2 is FVKESK. The V gene end was trimmed by 4 bases and the J gene end by 2 bases; junction bases not matched to a gene: 8. The CDR3 nucleotides read TGTGCCAGCAGCCCGAGGACAGGGGGTTCGCCTGGGGCCAACGTCCTGACTTTC. Encoded protein: CASSPRTGGSPGANVLTF.

This clone was detected only a few times. CDR3 coding DNA: TGTGCCAGCAGTTTCGGACAGGGGACCCAACCCCAGCATTTT. Translation gives CASSFGQGTQPQHF. This sequence joins TRBV25-1 and TRBJ1-5; 9 positions agree with TRBD1. Germline V gene data show CDR1 as MGHDK and CDR2 as SYGVNS. CDR3 length: 14 amino acids. V lost 5 bases to trimming and J lost 10 bases; unmatched junction nucleotides: 9.

The chain uses TRBV30 and TRBJ1-4; D is possibly TRBD1 (5 bases). CDR1 and CDR2 from the germline V gene are GTSNPN and SVGIG (reference sequence). The CDR3 is 13 residues long. Trimming shortened V by 0 bases and J by 6 bases, and 8 bases separated the two germline ends. This chain's CDR3 is CAWSVGGDEKLFF. The CDR3 DNA is TGTGCCTGGAGTGTGGGGGGGGATGAAAAACTGTTTTTT.

The V call is TRBV19, the J call TRBJ2-7; weak D call: TRBD1 (5 bases). Looked up from germline, CDR1 is LNHDA and CDR2 is SQIVND (reference sequence). CDR3 length equals 14 residues. V was pared by 7 bases and J by 2 bases, with 15 bases between. The CDR3, as DNA: TGTGCCAGTACCCCAGGGCAGGGTCCCTACGAGCAGTACTTC. Translated, it gives CASTPGQGPYEQYF.

In this sample, this clone turned up a few times. The sample holds other DNA sequences that translate to the same CDR3. The V and J genes are TRBV2 and TRBJ2-7; no definite D call. There are 11 residues in the CDR3. Trimming pared 4 bases from V and 3 bases from J, leaving 4 bases between. Germline CDR1 is SNHLY and CDR2 is FYNNEI. DNA for the CDR3: TGTGCCAGCAGTGCTGGCTACGAGCAGTACGTC. Translating it yields CASSAGYEQYV.

The chain recombines TRBV25-1 with TRBJ1-6, with TRBD1 matching 7 bases. Germline V gene sequence: CDR1 MGHDK, CDR2 SYGVNS. Trimming cost V 8 bases and J 10 bases; bases outside gene matches: 11. This CDR3 contains 14 residues. In DNA form, the CDR3 reads TGTGCCAGCTCATCTTACAGGGGCGGATCACCCCTCCACTTT. It specifies CASSSYRGGSPLHF.

The gene calls are TRBV7-9 and TRBJ2-1; D not resolved. Between the trimmed V and J ends, which lost 1 base and 2 bases, there was a span of 9 bases. The CDR3 extends over 15 amino acids. Germline CDR1 SEHNR, CDR2 FQNEAQ (reference sequence). The CDR3: CASSLEPSTYNEQFF. As DNA, the CDR3 is TGTGCCAGCAGCTTAGAACCAAGCACCTACAATGAGCAGTTCTTC. Together with reference TRBV7-9 and TRBJ2-1, the CDR3 gives the full variable domain: DTGVSQNPRHKITKRGQNVTFRCDPISEHNRLYWYRQTLGQGPEFLTYFQNEAQLEKSRLLSDRFSAERPKGSFSTLEIQRTEQGDSAMYLCASSLEPSTYNEQFFGPGTRLTVL.

This clone has only a few counts. This chain joins TRBV19 and TRBJ1-1; D perhaps matches TRBD1 (6 bases). Germline CDR1 reads LNHDA; CDR2 reads SQIVND (reference sequence). The CDR3 runs 14 residues. Deletions cut 5 bases from V and 0 bases from J, with 10 bases between. The CDR3 loop reads CASSRGQMNTEAFF. CDR3 nucleotide sequence: TGTGCCAGTAGTCGCGGACAGATGAACACTGAAGCTTTCTTT.

The rearrangement joins TRBV9 to TRBJ1-1; D gene uncertain. The CDR3 has 15 residues. V shed 0 bases and J shed 5 bases, with 14 bases lying between them. Germline CDR1 and CDR2: SGDLS and YYNGEE. The CDR3 DNA is TGTGCCAGCAGCGTAGCCCCCCATGCGGGGACTGAAGCTTTCTTT. Amino acids: CASSVAPHAGTEAFF.

The chain recombines TRBV29-1 with TRBJ2-3; weak D call: TRBD1 (5 bases). This CDR3 region has 13 residues. Germline CDR1 and CDR2: SQVTM and ANQGSEA. V lost 4 bases, J lost 3 bases, and 11 bases lay in between. CDR3 bases: TGCAGCGTTGCACAGGTACTGACAGATACGCAGTATTTT. Translating gives CSVAQVLTDTQYF.

In this sample, this clone turned up a few times. The rearrangement joins TRBV2 to TRBJ2-1, with 9 positions matching TRBD1. V lost 8 bases to trimming and J lost 5 bases; unmatched junction nucleotides: 4. CDR1 and CDR2 from the germline V gene are SNHLY and FYNNEI. CDR3 length: 13 residues. CDR3 residues: CASRRDRDNEQFF. The CDR3 DNA follows: TGTGCCAGCCGCCGGGACAGGGACAATGAGCAGTTCTTC.

In regard to this clone: Other nucleotide sequences from this sample produce the same CDR3. V gene TRBV28 combines with J gene TRBJ2-1; no clear D gene. The germline V gene has CDR1 MDHEN and CDR2 SYDVKM. V was shortened by 2 bases and J by 3 bases, with 2 bases between the two germline ends. The length of the CDR3 is 12 residues. The CDR3 region has the DNA TGTGCCAGCAGTTTAGGCTACAATGAGCAGTTCTTC. This codes for CASSLGYNEQFF.

This clone was seen a few times. This sequence joins TRBV5-4 and TRBJ1-1; unclear D gene. With 0 bases removed from V and 0 bases from J, the gap between germline ends came to 3 bases. The CDR3 sequence is 13 residues long. The germline gives CDR1 SGHNT, CDR2 YYREEE (reference sequence). CDR3 sequence (DNA): TGTGCCAGCAGCTTGGTGCTGAACACTGAAGCTTTCTTT. This translates into CASSLVLNTEAFF.